This T cell receptor beta chain was recovered during a study of beta chain features in type 1 diabetes. Whole-study results and caveats: In comparison with healthy donors, patients had naive, central memory and Treg TCRB repertoires that appeared more similar. The study found moderately but significantly shorter TCRB CDR3s in all four CD4+ subsets of Type 1 diabetes patients.

Remarks on this clone: Its antigen is undetermined.

Via the markers CD45RO/CCR7/CD25/CD127/CD95/CD27, stem cell-like memory, regulatory, central memory and naive CD4+ cells were sorted. All of the isolated RNA was reverse transcribed, so expressed TCRB transcripts were sequenced. Some clones are missing from TCRdb's copy, which holds only in-frame ones; the method was immunoSEQ multiplex PCR. The sample holds over 500,000 clones, around a sixth seen once. The source of this sequence is a young man in good health. The specimen was naive CD4+ T cells from blood.

The CDR3 protein is CASSPPRGENQPQHF. The CDR3, as DNA: TGTGCCAGCAGTCCTCCCCGAGGGGAGAATCAGCCCCAGCATTTT. The V call is TRBV28, the J call TRBJ1-5; D perhaps matches TRBD1 (5 bases). The CDR3 has 15 residues. V shed 5 bases and J shed 4 bases, with 15 bases lying between them. From germline, CDR1 is MDHEN and CDR2 SYDVKM. Variable domain in full (rest from reference TRBV28 and TRBJ1-5): DVKVTQSSRYLVKRTGEKVFLECVQDMDHENMFWYRQDPGLGLRLIYFSYDVKMKEKGDIPEGYSVSREKKERFSLILESASTNQTSMYLCASSPPRGENQPQHFGDGTRLSIL.